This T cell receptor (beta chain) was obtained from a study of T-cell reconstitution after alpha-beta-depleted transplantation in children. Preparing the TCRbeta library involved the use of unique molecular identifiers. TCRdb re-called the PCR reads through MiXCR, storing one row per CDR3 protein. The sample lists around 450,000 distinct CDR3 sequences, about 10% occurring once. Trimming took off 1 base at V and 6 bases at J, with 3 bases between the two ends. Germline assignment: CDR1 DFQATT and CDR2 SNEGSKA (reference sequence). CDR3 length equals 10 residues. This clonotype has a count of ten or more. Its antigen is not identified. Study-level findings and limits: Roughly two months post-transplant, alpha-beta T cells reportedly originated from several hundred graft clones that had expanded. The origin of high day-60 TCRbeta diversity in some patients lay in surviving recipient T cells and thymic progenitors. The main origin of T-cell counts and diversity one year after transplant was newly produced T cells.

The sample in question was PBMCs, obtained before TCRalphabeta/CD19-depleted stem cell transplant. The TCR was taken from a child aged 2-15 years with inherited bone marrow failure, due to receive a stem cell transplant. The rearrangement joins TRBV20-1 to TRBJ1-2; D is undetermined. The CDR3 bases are TGCAGTGCTAGAGGAAATGGCTACACCTTC. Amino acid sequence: CSARGNGYTF.